This T cell receptor (beta chain) comes out of a study of regulatory T cells in long-lasting Graves disease. General observations from the study: TRBV28, TRBJ1-2 and TRBJ2-5 emerged as the favored segments in persistent disease.

Researchers made TCR beta libraries by using iRepertoire HTBI primers and running Arm-PCR on CDR3 regions. TCRdb redid the calling of the multiplex PCR reads with MiXCR, one entry per CDR3 protein. The profile covers roughly 420,000 distinct CDR3 sequences, with less than 20% appearing a single time and about 10% taken by the ten largest. This clonotype was seen ten or more times. The antigen remains undetermined. This CDR3 comprises 11 residues. Germline V gene lookup returns CDR1 SQVTM and CDR2 ANQGSEA. V lost 7 bases, J lost 3 bases, and 9 bases lay in between. Time point reported: newly diagnosed GD, antithyroid drugs for less than 3 months. The TCR library was prepared using RNA isolated from PBMCs. This sample was also put to use in a study of T cells in Graves' hyperthyroidism and ophthalmopathy. As that study records: Blood also held most thyroid clonotypes expanded beyond 0.001. A model of 13 V-J features distinguished ophthalmopathy from stable hyperthyroidism.

This TCR derives from a woman in her 30s with Graves disease. The specimen was peripheral blood mononuclear cells (PBMCs), collected at new diagnosis, from a patient treated with antithyroid drugs. The chain links TRBV29-1 to TRBJ1-1; possibly TRBD1 for D (5 bases). CDR3 coding DNA: TGCAGCGCTAGCAGGGACACTGAAGCTTTCTTT. Translated, it gives CSASRDTEAFF.